These 26 T cell receptor beta chains were all obtained from the same sample, sequenced in a study of blood T cell repertoires in COVID-19. This table comes from immunoSEQ multiplex PCR, and its TCRdb copy is limited to in-frame clones, with some not included. The sample includes about 160,000 clones, around 81% of them seen just once. Sequenced material: peripheral blood. These TCRs come from a man in his 70s who had recovered from COVID-19.

The V gene is TRBV28, the J gene TRBJ2-5; D is possibly TRBD1 (5 bases). Germline CDR1 is MDHEN and CDR2 is SYDVKM. V shed 6 bases and J shed 3 bases, with 8 bases lying between them. The CDR3 loop spans 12 amino acids. The CDR3 region has the DNA TGTGCCAGCAGCACGACAGAAGAGACCCAGTACTTC. Encoded protein: CASSTTEETQYF.

This rearrangement joins TRBV7-2 to TRBJ2-7; 12 bases fit TRBD2. There are 16 residues in the CDR3. The junction had 6 bases not matched to a gene; V was cut back by 5 bases and J by 1 base. Germline CDR1 reads SGHTA; CDR2 reads FQGNSA. CDR3 protein: CASSPSLAGGSYEQYF. The CDR3 DNA reads as TGTGCCAGCAGCCCCAGCCTAGCGGGAGGGTCCTACGAGCAGTACTTC.

This chain uses TRBV10-1 with TRBJ2-1, with TRBD1 matching over 7 bases. J was trimmed by 7 bases and V by 4 bases; bases with no gene match: 7. There are 14 residues in the CDR3. Per germline, CDR1 WNHNN and CDR2 SYGVQD (reference sequence). This chain's CDR3 is CASSARTGSNEQFF. Written as DNA, the CDR3 is TGCGCCAGCAGTGCCCGGACAGGTTCGAATGAGCAGTTCTTC.

The gene calls are TRBV7-2 and TRBJ2-7; D is undetermined. The V and J ends lost 3 bases and 4 bases respectively, with 7 bases between them. CDR1 and CDR2 from the germline V gene are SGHTA and FQGNSA. The length of the CDR3 is 12 residues. Written as DNA, the CDR3 is TGTGCCAGCAGCTTTCCAGGTTACGAGCAGTACTTC. This gives the protein CASSFPGYEQYF.

J is TRBJ1-1 and V is TRBV5-1; 9 nucleotides align to TRBD1. CDR1 and CDR2 (germline): SGHRS, YFSETQ. The CDR3 consists of 15 residues. The V and J ends lost 4 bases and 0 bases, in that order; junction bases with no gene match: 4. Here the CDR3 DNA reads TGCGCCAGCAGCGGGGGACAGGGCATGAACACTGAAGCTTTCTTT. Translated, it gives CASSGGQGMNTEAFF.

The rearrangement joins TRBV18 to TRBJ1-1, with D possibly matching TRBD1 (6 bases). This CDR3 region has 17 residues. Looked up from germline, CDR1 is KGHSH and CDR2 is LQKENI. V was pared by 6 bases and J by 2 bases, with 22 bases between. DNA of the CDR3: TGTGCCAGCTCGCCAATGATGCCCGGGACATCTAACACTGAAGCTTTCTTT. Its protein is CASSPMMPGTSNTEAFF.

V and J are TRBV5-1 and TRBJ2-1; possibly TRBD2 for D (5 bases). Looked up from germline, CDR1 is SGHRS and CDR2 is YFSETQ. The CDR3 loop spans 16 amino acids. V lost 1 base and J lost 0, with 11 bases in between. CDR3 sequence reads: CASSLSGVSSYNEQFF. The CDR3 DNA reads as TGCGCCAGCAGCTTGTCCGGGGTGAGCTCCTACAATGAGCAGTTCTTC.

V gene TRBV12-3 or TRBV12-4 combines with J gene TRBJ1-4; D is undetermined. V gave up 1 base and J gave up 6 bases, with 6 bases separating them. The CDR3 covers 13 residues. The CDR3 sequence is CASSLGEDEKLFF. For the CDR3, the DNA is TGTGCCAGCAGTTTAGGGGAGGATGAAAAACTGTTTTTT.

DNA of the CDR3: TGTGCCAGCAGCTTAATCACAGGGAACACTGAAGCTTTCTTT. This gives the protein CASSLITGNTEAFF. The chain is built from TRBV7-9 and TRBJ1-1; maybe TRBD1 (5 bases). The ends were cut back, 2 bases at V and 1 base at J, with 8 bases in the middle. CDR3 length: 14 amino acids. Germline V lookup: CDR1 SEHNR, CDR2 FQNEAQ (reference sequence).

The chain uses TRBV25-1 and TRBJ1-2; D perhaps matches TRBD1 (6 bases). CDR3 size: 15 residues. From germline, CDR1 is MGHDK and CDR2 SYGVNS. V lost 6 bases, J lost 3 bases, and 17 bases lay in between. In nucleotides, the CDR3 is TGTGCCAGCAGGGACCAACAGGCAGGGGACTATGGCTACACCTTC. Translation: CASRDQQAGDYGYTF.

J is TRBJ2-7 and V is TRBV2; 7 bases are shared with TRBD1. Germline assignment: CDR1 SNHLY and CDR2 FYNNEI. Trimming removed 4 bases from V and 5 bases from J; junction bases left unmatched: 11. The CDR3 consists of 15 residues. This chain's CDR3 is CASSGATGVMDEQYF. In DNA form, the CDR3 reads TGTGCCAGCAGTGGGGCCACAGGGGTGATGGACGAGCAGTACTTC. Filled out from reference TRBV2 and TRBJ2-7, the complete variable domain reads EPEVTQTPSHQVTQMGQEVILRCVPISNHLYFYWYRQILGQKVEFLVSFYNNEISEKSEIFDDQFSVERPDGSNFTLKIRSTKLEDSAMYFCASSGATGVMDEQYFGPGTRLTVT.

This chain links TRBV5-4 with TRBJ2-7; 7 nucleotides align to TRBD2. The length of the CDR3 is 18 residues. Germline V gene sequence: CDR1 SGHNT, CDR2 YYREEE (reference sequence). Trimming cost V 0 bases and J 4 bases; bases outside gene matches: 16. CDR3 nucleotide sequence: TGTGCCAGCAGCTTGGGCCCCGGATTTGCGGGAGAAGGGTACGAGCAGTACTTC. It encodes CASSLGPGFAGEGYEQYF.

The gene calls are TRBV3-1 (or the pseudogene TRBV3-2) and TRBJ2-7; D is possibly TRBD1 (6 bases). The CDR3 covers 14 residues. The germline gives CDR1 LGHDT, CDR2 YNNKEL (reference sequence). Deletions cut 0 bases from V and 6 bases from J, with 12 bases between. CDR3 protein: CASSQDTGISEQYF. The DNA for the CDR3 is TGTGCCAGCAGCCAAGATACAGGGATCTCCGAGCAGTACTTC.

This chain joins TRBV2 and TRBJ2-7; 9 bases map to TRBD1. This CDR3 is built from 13 residues. Germline CDR1 and CDR2: SNHLY and FYNNEI. With 1 base clipped from V and 6 bases from J, the junction kept 1 base outside the gene matches. The DNA of the CDR3 is TGTGCCAGCAGTGAAGGGACAGGGGCCGAGCAGTACTTC. Translation gives CASSEGTGAEQYF.

The V call is TRBV9, the J call TRBJ2-2, with 11 bases matching TRBD1. J lost 6 bases, V lost 0 bases, and 4 bases had no gene match. The V gene's germline CDR1 is SGDLS and CDR2 YYNGEE. The CDR3 consists of 16 residues. CDR3 sequence: CASSVGRTGGPGELFF. The CDR3 bases are TGTGCCAGCAGCGTAGGCCGGACAGGGGGCCCCGGGGAGCTGTTTTTT. Filled out from reference TRBV9 and TRBJ2-2, the complete variable domain reads DSGVTQTPKHLITATGQRVTLRCSPRSGDLSVYWYQQSLDQGLQFLIQYYNGEERAKGNILERFSAQQFPDLHSELNLSSLELGDSALYFCASSVGRTGGPGELFFGEGSRLTVL.

This sequence joins TRBV28 and TRBJ2-2; 7 nucleotides match TRBD2. J gave up 2 bases and V 6 bases, and 6 bases lay outside the gene matches. The CDR3 sequence is 15 residues long. The germline CDR1 and CDR2 sequences are MDHEN and SYDVKM. The CDR3 protein is CASRLSGTNTGELFF. The CDR3 nucleotides are TGTGCCAGCAGACTAAGCGGGACTAACACCGGGGAGCTGTTTTTT. The full variable domain, rest sourced from reference TRBV28 and TRBJ2-2, is DVKVTQSSRYLVKRTGEKVFLECVQDMDHENMFWYRQDPGLGLRLIYFSYDVKMKEKGDIPEGYSVSREKKERFSLILESASTNQTSMYLCASRLSGTNTGELFFGEGSRLTVL.

The table lists this clone with a count of one. The chain carries TRBV2 and TRBJ1-2; D is unclear. The CDR3 is 12 amino acids. V lost 5 bases, J lost 8 bases, and 12 bases lay in between. The germline gives CDR1 SNHLY, CDR2 FYNNEI. CDR3 protein: CASSPLARGYTF. As DNA, the CDR3 is TGTGCCAGCAGTCCACTAGCTCGAGGCTACACCTTC.

CDR3 DNA sequence: TGCGCCAGCAGCCAAGAAGCCCCCGGGACAGGGTTTGAAAAACTGTTTTTT. Amino acid sequence: CASSQEAPGTGFEKLFF. The rearrangement joins TRBV4-3 to TRBJ1-4; TRBD1 aligns across 9 bases. The CDR3 loop spans 17 amino acids. J gave up 7 bases and V 0 bases, and 9 bases lay outside the gene matches. CDR1 is LGHNA, CDR2 YSLEER, per germline.

This chain joins TRBV12-3 or TRBV12-4 and TRBJ1-2; 8 positions match TRBD1. V was pared by 6 bases and J by 5 bases, with 5 bases of the junction left unmatched. This CDR3 has 13 residues. The CDR3 here is CASSQGQGYGYTF. CDR3 coding DNA: TGTGCCAGCAGCCAAGGACAGGGATATGGCTACACCTTC.

In this sample, this clone turned up once. The rearrangement joins TRBV7-8 to TRBJ1-5; 7 bases fit TRBD1. Germline V gene lookup returns CDR1 SGHVS and CDR2 FQNEAQ. The CDR3 is made up of 14 amino acids. The V gene end was trimmed by 4 bases and the J gene end by 3 bases; junction bases not matched to a gene: 3. The CDR3: CASSSDRVNQPQHF. CDR3 bases: TGTGCCAGCAGCTCCGACAGGGTCAATCAGCCCCAGCATTTT.

V is TRBV28 and J is TRBJ2-2; possible D gene TRBD2, 6 bases. CDR3 length: 15 residues. Germline CDR1 and CDR2: MDHEN and SYDVKM. V shed 6 bases and J shed 5 bases, with 16 bases lying between them. The CDR3 spells CASSRSRAGTGELFF. The CDR3 DNA reads as TGTGCCAGCAGCCGATCGAGGGCGGGGACCGGGGAGCTGTTTTTT.

This clone appeared once. V gene TRBV11-3 combines with J gene TRBJ2-2; 8 positions agree with TRBD1. CDR1 and CDR2 from the germline V gene are SGHNT and YENEEA. Trimming took 5 bases from V and 4 from J; bases not matched to a gene: 3. The CDR3 spans 14 residues. The CDR3 DNA is TGTGCCAGCAGCGTGGGACAGGCCACCGGGGAGCTGTTTTTT. Translated: CASSVGQATGELFF.

The rearrangement uses TRBV5-6 and TRBJ1-6; 8 nucleotides agree with TRBD1. The CDR3 covers 14 residues. The junction had 3 bases not matched to a gene; V was cut back by 3 bases and J by 7 bases. Germline CDR1 and CDR2: SGHDT and YYEEEE. The CDR3 reads CASSSGQGNSPLHF. DNA of the CDR3: TGTGCCAGCAGCTCCGGACAGGGAAATTCACCCCTCCACTTT.

The V gene is TRBV10-3, the J gene TRBJ2-3; TRBD1 might be the D (5 bases). Germline V gene lookup returns CDR1 ENHRY and CDR2 SYGVKD. V was trimmed by 10 bases and J by 3 bases, leaving 14 bases between them. CDR3 length equals 13 residues. The CDR3 DNA reads as TGTGCCACCCTAAGCCAGGGAACAGATACGCAGTATTTT. This gives the protein CATLSQGTDTQYF.

The J gene is TRBJ2-7, the V gene TRBV7-8; D may be TRBD1 (5 bases). Germline CDR1 is SGHVS and CDR2 is FQNEAQ. The CDR3 is 13 amino acids. V lost 5 bases, J lost 2 bases, and 10 bases lay in between. The CDR3 loop is CASSPTGTYEQYF. CDR3 DNA: TGTGCCAGCAGCCCTACAGGAACCTACGAGCAGTACTTC.

The chain is built from TRBV19 and TRBJ2-1, with 9 bases fitting TRBD2. Germline V lookup: CDR1 LNHDA, CDR2 SQIVND (reference sequence). The CDR3 loop spans 14 amino acids. Unmatched junction bases numbered 5, after V lost 6 bases and J lost 5 bases. For the CDR3, the DNA is TGTGCCAGTAGCTATAGCGGGAGCAACAATGAGCAGTTCTTC. Residues: CASSYSGSNNEQFF.